This note documents a single T cell receptor (beta chain) sequence. The source of the sample is a study of blood T cell repertoires in COVID-19. About the study: The United States, Italy and Spain were the sources of the acute and convalescent COVID-19 samples. From T cells, B-cell-depleted T cells, or PBMCs came the material, which was cDNA or gDNA.

The CDR3 totals 16 residues. The germline CDR1 and CDR2 sequences are MNHNS and SASEGT. V lost 4 bases and J lost 7, with 22 bases in between. The data were produced by immunoSEQ multiplex PCR, yet TCRdb's version contains in-frame clones alone and is incomplete. The data show around 100,000 clones, more than 75% seen once. The TCR originated in a man aged 65 to 85 with acute or convalescent COVID-19. This chain connects TRBV6-1 to TRBJ2-5; a weak D match, TRBD1 (6 bases). The sequenced sample was peripheral blood. The CDR3 DNA reads as TGTGCCAGCAGTGGTAGCGACAGGACGGAATTTGGGACCCAGTACTTC. Its protein product is CASSGSDRTEFGTQYF.